This T cell receptor beta chain appears in the sequencing data of a study of brain T cells in children with intractable seizures. The data were produced by immunoSEQ multiplex PCR, yet TCRdb's version contains in-frame clones alone and is incomplete. The sample has fewer than 85,000 clones, 93% seen once. V lost 3 bases to trimming and J lost 3 bases, with 12 bases between them. Germline values: CDR1 MNHNS, CDR2 SASEGT. The CDR3 is 14 residues long. The gene calls are TRBV6-1 and TRBJ2-7; no reliable D call. The source is a boy in the first two years of life with tuberous sclerosis and intractable seizures. Material: peripheral blood, obtained at surgery. The CDR3 region is CASSEWLVDYEQYF. The CDR3 DNA follows: TGTGCCAGCAGTGAGTGGCTGGTGGACTACGAGCAGTACTTC.